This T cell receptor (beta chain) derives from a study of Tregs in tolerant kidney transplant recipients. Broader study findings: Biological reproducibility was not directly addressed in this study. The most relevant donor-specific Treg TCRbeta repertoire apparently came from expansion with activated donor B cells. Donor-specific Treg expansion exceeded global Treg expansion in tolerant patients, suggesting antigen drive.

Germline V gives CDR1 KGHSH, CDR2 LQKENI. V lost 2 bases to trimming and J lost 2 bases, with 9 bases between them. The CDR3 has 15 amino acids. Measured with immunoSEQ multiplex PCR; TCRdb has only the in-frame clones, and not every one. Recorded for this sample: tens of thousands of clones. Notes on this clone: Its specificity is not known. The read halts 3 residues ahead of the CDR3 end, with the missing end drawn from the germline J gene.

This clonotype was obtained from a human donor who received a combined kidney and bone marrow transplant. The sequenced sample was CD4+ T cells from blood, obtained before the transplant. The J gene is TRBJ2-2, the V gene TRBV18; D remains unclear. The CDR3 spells CASSPVLSNTGELFF. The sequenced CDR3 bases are TGTGCCAGCTCACCAGTTCTTAGCAACACCGGGGAG.